Shown below are 23 T cell receptor beta chains from a single sample sequenced in a study of blood T cell repertoires in COVID-19. Only in-frame clones appear in the TCRdb table, and some are missing; sequencing was by immunoSEQ multiplex PCR. The table records around 67,000 clones, roughly 82% of them present only once. The sample consisted of peripheral blood. These receptors were obtained from a man older than 75 with active COVID-19.

The V call is TRBV19, the J call TRBJ2-3; the D gene is possibly TRBD2 (6 bases). This CDR3 spans 14 amino acids. From germline, CDR1 is LNHDA and CDR2 SQIVND (reference sequence). Trimming pared 5 bases from V and 0 bases from J, leaving 9 bases between. The CDR3 DNA is TGTGCCAGTAGTGGACTACTAAGCACAGATACGCAGTATTTT. Amino acids: CASSGLLSTDTQYF.

This rearrangement joins TRBV19 to TRBJ2-5, with D tentatively TRBD2 (7 bases). Germline CDR1 reads LNHDA; CDR2 reads SQIVND (reference sequence). Trimming pared 8 bases from V and 4 bases from J, leaving 23 bases between. The CDR3 has 16 residues. This CDR3 is CASSGGLSLQRETQYF. For the CDR3, the DNA is TGTGCCAGTTCCGGGGGGCTATCTCTTCAGAGAGAGACCCAGTACTTC.

The chain carries TRBV6-6 and TRBJ1-3, with 11 bases lining up with TRBD1. The CDR3 contains 17 residues. Trimming cost V 5 bases and J 1 base; bases outside gene matches: 7. The V gene's germline CDR1 is MNHNY and CDR2 SVGAGI (reference sequence). This chain's CDR3 is CASSLGQGGYSGNTIYF. CDR3 DNA: TGTGCCAGCAGTCTGGGACAGGGGGGTTATTCTGGAAACACCATATATTTT.

The V and J genes are TRBV28 and TRBJ1-1, with 8 bases identical to TRBD1. The CDR3 sequence is 12 residues long. The germline CDR1 and CDR2 sequences are MDHEN and SYDVKM. The V and J ends lost 4 bases and 12 bases, in that order; junction bases with no gene match: 7. This CDR3 is CASSSRGQATFF. In nucleotides, the CDR3 is TGTGCCAGCAGTTCCAGGGGGCAGGCTACTTTCTTT.

V gene TRBV4-2 combines with J gene TRBJ2-6, with D uncertain. CDR3 length: 16 residues. Trimming shortened V by 0 bases and J by 0 bases, and 6 bases separated the two germline ends. Germline CDR1 and CDR2: LGHNA and YNFKEQ. The CDR3 bases are TGTGCCAGCAGCCAAGAGGGCAGCTCTGGGGCCAACGTCCTGACTTTC. It yields the protein CASSQEGSSGANVLTF.

V gene TRBV10-2 combines with J gene TRBJ2-3, with D possibly matching TRBD1 (6 bases). V was pared by 6 bases and J by 0 bases, with 10 bases between. The CDR3 loop spans 14 amino acids. Germline V gene sequence: CDR1 WSHSY, CDR2 SAAADI. CDR3 protein: CASRQGPSTDTQYF. The CDR3 DNA follows: TGCGCCAGCAGACAGGGCCCTAGCACAGATACGCAGTATTTT.

The sample holds one count of this clone. This sequence joins TRBV11-2 and TRBJ2-7; TRBD1 might be the D (6 bases). The CDR3 runs 14 residues. Germline V CDR1 and CDR2: SGHAT, FQNNGV. V was trimmed by 5 bases and J by 1 base, leaving 12 bases between them. The CDR3 sequence: CASSPTGHSYEQYF. CDR3 nucleotides: TGTGCCAGCAGCCCCACGGGACATTCCTACGAGCAGTACTTC.

V gene TRBV2 combines with J gene TRBJ1-4; tentative D call: TRBD1 (5 bases). V was cut by 6 bases and J by 8 bases, with 10 bases left in between. There are 12 residues in the CDR3. Germline V gene lookup returns CDR1 SNHLY and CDR2 FYNNEI. CDR3 nucleotide sequence: TGTGCCAGCAGGGGGCGGATGGAAAAACTGTTTTTT. This translates into CASRGRMEKLFF.

J is TRBJ2-5 and V is TRBV6-6; D is perhaps TRBD1 (6 bases). The CDR3 totals 12 residues. V was cut by 3 bases and J by 6 bases, with 8 bases left in between. The germline V gene has CDR1 MNHNY and CDR2 SVGAGI (reference sequence). The CDR3 DNA reads TGTGCCAGCAGTTATGGACAGCAGACCCAGTACTTC. Protein product: CASSYGQQTQYF.

This clone was picked up many times. Mismatch with germline at one junction end may stem from a read error. The chain couples TRBV28 to TRBJ2-7, with TRBD2 identical over 10 bases. Germline V gene lookup returns CDR1 MDHEN and CDR2 SYDVKM. The CDR3 runs 15 residues. The CDR3 protein is CASSRPSGSSHEQYF. The CDR3 DNA sequence: TGTGCCAGCAGCCGCCCTAGCGGGAGCTCCCACGAGCAGTACTTC.

Of note for this clone: The sample carries other DNA sequences with the same CDR3. The rearrangement links TRBV27 to TRBJ2-7, with a possible D match to TRBD2 (5 bases). This CDR3 is 12 amino acids long. CDR1 MNHEY and CDR2 SMNVEV come from the germline V gene (reference sequence). The V and J ends lost 7 bases and 7 bases respectively, with 14 bases between them. The CDR3 loop is CASKVGSGEQYF. In nucleotides, the CDR3 is TGTGCCAGCAAGGTGGGCTCGGGGGAGCAGTACTTC.

The chain is built from TRBV3-1 (or the pseudogene TRBV3-2) and TRBJ2-1; D is undetermined. V lost 2 bases to trimming and J lost 5 bases, with 7 bases between them. CDR3 length equals 13 residues. The germline gives CDR1 LGHDT, CDR2 YNNKEL (reference sequence). The CDR3 DNA is TGTGCCAGCAGCCAAAAACTCAACAATGAGCAGTTCTTC. Protein: CASSQKLNNEQFF.

V usage is TRBV4-1 and J usage is TRBJ2-5, with D tentatively TRBD1 (6 bases). Germline V gene data show CDR1 as MGHRA and CDR2 as YSYEKL. V was shortened by 3 bases and J by 2 bases, with 16 bases between the two germline ends. CDR3 size: 16 residues. The CDR3 loop reads CASSQQGTGIQETQYF. CDR3 nucleotides: TGCGCCAGCAGCCAGCAAGGAACAGGGATACAAGAGACCCAGTACTTC.

This rearrangement joins TRBV29-1 to TRBJ2-1; D perhaps matches TRBD1 (5 bases). The V end was cut by 2 bases, the J end by 8 bases, with 7 bases between. Germline values: CDR1 SQVTM, CDR2 ANQGSEA. CDR3 length: 11 residues. CDR3 amino acids: CSVEKGDEQFF. The CDR3 DNA is TGCAGCGTTGAAAAAGGGGATGAGCAGTTCTTC.

The gene calls are TRBV7-9 and TRBJ1-4, with 11 bases lining up with TRBD1. CDR3 length: 17 residues. Unmatched junction bases numbered 5, after V lost 5 bases and J lost 0 bases. Per the germline V gene, CDR1 is SEHNR and CDR2 is FQNEAQ (reference sequence). The DNA for the CDR3 is TGTGCCAGCAGCCCCAGGACAGGGGGCACAACTAATGAAAAACTGTTTTTT. It is translated as CASSPRTGGTTNEKLFF.

V is TRBV19 and J is TRBJ2-3, with D tentatively TRBD2 (5 bases). Germline CDR1 is LNHDA and CDR2 is SQIVND (reference sequence). V gave up 1 base and J gave up 4 bases, with 12 bases separating them. The CDR3 consists of 15 residues. CDR3 sequence: CASSIATSGADTQYF. The CDR3 DNA is TGTGCCAGTAGTATAGCAACTAGTGGTGCAGATACGCAGTATTTT.

V and J are TRBV7-9 and TRBJ2-6, with 9 bases lining up with TRBD1. Trimming took 3 bases from V and 0 from J; bases not matched to a gene: 6. The germline V gene has CDR1 SEHNR and CDR2 FQNEAQ (reference sequence). The CDR3 runs to 18 residues. CDR3 protein: CASSFGQGLPSGANVLTF. DNA of the CDR3: TGTGCCAGCAGCTTCGGACAGGGGCTCCCCTCTGGGGCCAACGTCCTGACTTTC.

This clone has just a few counts. The chain combines TRBV19 with TRBJ2-3; 8 nucleotides line up with TRBD1. The CDR3 runs 14 residues. The V segment lost 4 bases and the J segment 4 bases; nucleotides outside the gene matches: 4. Per germline, CDR1 LNHDA and CDR2 SQIVND (reference sequence). The CDR3: CASSTGQVADTQYF. CDR3 coding DNA: TGTGCCAGTAGTACGGGACAGGTGGCAGATACGCAGTATTTT.

The DNA for the CDR3 is TGTGCCAGCAGTTTAAACGCGGGGGAATATTCACCCCTCCACTTT. Translated: CASSLNAGEYSPLHF. The rearrangement links TRBV27 to TRBJ1-6; maybe TRBD1 (5 bases). The CDR3 extends over 15 amino acids. The V and J ends lost 2 bases and 8 bases respectively, with 13 bases between them. Germline CDR1 MNHEY, CDR2 SMNVEV (reference sequence).

The chain carries TRBV19 and TRBJ1-2; 9 bases map to TRBD1. The CDR3 loop spans 15 amino acids. Germline V gene sequence: CDR1 LNHDA, CDR2 SQIVND (reference sequence). With 6 bases clipped from V and 2 bases from J, the junction kept 7 bases outside the gene matches. CDR3 coding DNA: TGTGCCAGTAGGACAACCGGGACAGGGAACTATGGCTACACCTTC. It codes for CASRTTGTGNYGYTF.

The chain couples TRBV5-4 to TRBJ2-2, with D hard to call. Trimming removed 0 bases at V and 0 bases at J, with 9 bases between. The CDR3 runs 16 residues. Germline V gene lookup returns CDR1 SGHNT and CDR2 YYREEE (reference sequence). The CDR3 is CASSLAPTANTGELFF. CDR3 nucleotide sequence: TGTGCCAGCAGCTTGGCCCCGACTGCGAACACCGGGGAGCTGTTTTTT. The whole variable domain, remainder taken from reference TRBV5-4 and TRBJ2-2, is ETGVTQSPTHLIKTRGQQVTLRCSSQSGHNTVSWYQQALGQGPQFIFQYYREEENGRGNFPPRFSGLQFPNYSSELNVNALELDDSALYLCASSLAPTANTGELFFGEGSRLTVL.

The table lists this clone with a count of one. The chain uses TRBV18 and TRBJ2-7; TRBD2 might be the D (5 bases). Germline V CDR1 and CDR2: KGHSH, LQKENI. The CDR3 spans 16 residues. V gave up 6 bases and J gave up 2 bases, with 20 bases separating them. The CDR3 is CASSPRPSEGPYEQYF. DNA of the CDR3: TGTGCCAGCTCTCCAAGACCCTCTGAGGGTCCCTACGAGCAGTACTTC.

The chain uses TRBV7-9 and TRBJ2-5, with D unclear. From germline, CDR1 is SEHNR and CDR2 FQNEAQ (reference sequence). This CDR3 is 13 amino acids long. Trimming took off 5 bases at V and 5 bases at J, with 12 bases between the two ends. This CDR3 reads CASSPIFQETQYF. The CDR3 nucleotides are TGTGCCAGCAGCCCAATTTTCCAGGAGACCCAGTACTTC.